A single sample gave rise to the 24 T cell receptor beta chains below, sequenced in a study of cytomegalovirus exposure and HLA in healthy donors. The PCR made use of 60 Vbeta and 13 Jbeta primers. The assay was immunoSEQ multiplex PCR, and TCRdb's table has in-frame clones only and misses some. The sample has 55,000 to 80,000 clones, roughly 78% seen once; the top ten hold about 9.6%. Sequencing was carried out using PBMCs. Every receptor here comes from a man aged 35 to 55 in good health and CMV-seronegative.

This clone occurred a few times. The rearrangement joins TRBV5-4 to TRBJ2-7; 8 bases are shared with TRBD1. This CDR3 comprises 13 residues. Germline V gives CDR1 SGHNT, CDR2 YYREEE (reference sequence). Germline trimming cut 3 bases from V and 5 bases from J; bases unmatched to any gene: 4. DNA for the CDR3: TGTGCCAGCAGCTACCAGGGGGCAAACGAGCAGTACTTC. Translated, it gives CASSYQGANEQYF. The whole variable domain, remainder taken from reference TRBV5-4 and TRBJ2-7, is ETGVTQSPTHLIKTRGQQVTLRCSSQSGHNTVSWYQQALGQGPQFIFQYYREEENGRGNFPPRFSGLQFPNYSSELNVNALELDDSALYLCASSYQGANEQYFGPGTRLTVT.

V is TRBV19 and J is TRBJ2-2, with 9 bases fitting TRBD2. Germline V lookup: CDR1 LNHDA, CDR2 SQIVND (reference sequence). CDR3 size: 15 residues. The V gene end was trimmed by 8 bases and the J gene end by 2 bases; junction bases not matched to a gene: 6. CDR3 sequence reads: CASGVLAGNTGELFF. CDR3 DNA sequence: TGTGCCAGTGGGGTACTAGCGGGTAACACCGGGGAGCTGTTTTTT.

J is TRBJ2-1 and V is TRBV5-1; TRBD1 might be the D (5 bases). Germline-derived CDR1 and CDR2 are SGHRS and YFSETQ. Trimming removed 4 bases from V and 6 bases from J, with 8 bases in between. This CDR3 is 12 amino acids long. The CDR3 region is CASSVQGNEQFF. CDR3 nucleotides: TGCGCCAGCAGCGTGCAGGGCAATGAGCAGTTCTTC.

This chain links TRBV10-3 with TRBJ2-2, with 9 nucleotides matching TRBD2. V lost 4 bases and J lost 2; bases outside the gene matches: 8. This CDR3 region has 17 residues. The germline V gene has CDR1 ENHRY and CDR2 SYGVKD. CDR3 coding DNA: TGTGCCATCAGTGTGGGGCTAGCGGGGCCTAACACCGGGGAGCTGTTTTTT. Translated, it gives CAISVGLAGPNTGELFF.

The genes are TRBV5-1 and TRBJ2-5, with D perhaps matching TRBD1 (6 bases). The V end was cut by 0 bases, the J end by 2 bases, with 11 bases between. This CDR3 has 15 amino acids. Germline CDR1 reads SGHRS; CDR2 reads YFSETQ. This CDR3 is CASSLGPRGQETQYF. CDR3 DNA: TGCGCCAGCAGCTTGGGCCCTAGGGGGCAAGAGACCCAGTACTTC.

The J gene is TRBJ2-7, the V gene TRBV15, with D perhaps TRBD2 (5 bases). The V gene lost 4 bases and the J gene lost 0 bases, with 16 bases spanning the gap. In germline, CDR1 is LNHNV, CDR2 YYDKDF (reference sequence). The CDR3 runs to 16 residues. In DNA, the CDR3 is TGTGCCACCAGCAAGGGTGGGAGTGCCACCTCCTACGAGCAGTACTTC. Translating it yields CATSKGGSATSYEQYF.

The chain recombines TRBV19 with TRBJ1-4, with 12 bases fitting TRBD1. The CDR3 extends over 19 amino acids. The germline V gene has CDR1 LNHDA and CDR2 SQIVND (reference sequence). V dropped 0 bases and J dropped 0; count of bases not matched to a gene: 5. For the CDR3, the DNA is TGTGCCAGTAGTATAGATCTGGGACAGGGGGCTGCAACTAATGAAAAACTGTTTTTT. Translating it yields CASSIDLGQGAATNEKLFF.

The CDR3 nucleotides are TGTGCCAGCAGCGTAGCTACGCCAGGGCACACTGAAGCTTTCTTT. Its protein product is CASSVATPGHTEAFF. The chain recombines TRBV9 with TRBJ1-1; tentatively, D is TRBD1 (5 bases). The CDR3 runs to 15 residues. The V gene lost 0 bases and the J gene lost 3 bases, with 12 bases spanning the gap. The V gene's germline CDR1 is SGDLS and CDR2 YYNGEE.

This CDR3 reads CATSSGAANTGELFF. For the CDR3, the DNA is TGTGCCACCAGCAGTGGAGCGGCGAACACCGGGGAGCTGTTTTTT. The chain is built from TRBV15 and TRBJ2-2, with a possible D match to TRBD2 (5 bases). In germline, CDR1 is LNHNV, CDR2 YYDKDF (reference sequence). The CDR3 consists of 15 residues. Between the trimmed V and J ends, which lost 3 bases and 0 bases, there was a span of 8 bases.

This chain joins TRBV21-1 and TRBJ2-1; TRBD2, the table's D call, lacks a check against the DNA. TRBV21-1 is noted as a pseudogene. The CDR3 extends over 15 amino acids. CDR3 loop: CASSKALRRVNEQFF. In nucleotides, the CDR3 is TGTGCCAGCAGCAAAGCGCTTAGGAGGGTGAATGAGCAGTTCTTC.

This clone was detected once. The chain carries TRBV18 and TRBJ2-3, with 7 bases that match TRBD2. The V segment lost 5 bases and the J segment 1 base; nucleotides outside the gene matches: 9. Germline V gene sequence: CDR1 KGHSH, CDR2 LQKENI. This CDR3 has 16 amino acids. This chain's CDR3 is CASSSNSGRGTDTQYF. CDR3 nucleotide sequence: TGTGCCAGCTCATCAAACTCGGGGAGGGGCACAGATACGCAGTATTTT.

The chain combines TRBV2 with TRBJ2-3; 7 bases are a match to TRBD2. Germline values: CDR1 SNHLY, CDR2 FYNNEI. CDR3 length equals 14 residues. With 7 bases clipped from V and 0 bases from J, the junction kept 4 bases outside the gene matches. The CDR3 sequence is CASKASGSTDTQYF. DNA of the CDR3: TGTGCCAGCAAGGCTAGCGGAAGCACAGATACGCAGTATTTT.

The chain employs TRBV7-9 and TRBJ2-5; 7 bases are a match to TRBD1. J was trimmed by 5 bases and V by 0 bases; bases with no gene match: 3. This CDR3 spans 14 amino acids. Germline V CDR1 and CDR2: SEHNR, FQNEAQ (reference sequence). The chain's CDR3 is CASSLAGGAETQYF. The CDR3 DNA is TGTGCCAGCAGCTTAGCAGGGGGCGCGGAGACCCAGTACTTC.

A few counts support this clone. The genes are TRBV6-1 and TRBJ2-5; 9 bases fit TRBD1. Unmatched junction bases numbered 11, after V lost 7 bases and J lost 5 bases. Germline V gene lookup returns CDR1 MNHNS and CDR2 SASEGT. This CDR3 has 15 residues. For the CDR3, the DNA is TGTGCCAGCATTAAGAACAGGGGGCGAGGGGAGACCCAGTACTTC. It encodes CASIKNRGRGETQYF.

This chain uses TRBV7-2 with TRBJ2-5; 9 positions agree with TRBD1. The CDR3 totals 17 residues. Unmatched junction bases numbered 9, after V lost 1 base and J lost 3 bases. Germline CDR1 is SGHTA and CDR2 is FQGNSA. In DNA form, the CDR3 reads TGTGCCAGCAGCTTAGGGGACCGGGACAGGGCGAAAGAGACCCAGTACTTC. Translated: CASSLGDRDRAKETQYF.

The table lists this clone with a count of one. The V gene is TRBV9, the J gene TRBJ2-1, with 7 bases fitting TRBD1. CDR1 SGDLS and CDR2 YYNGEE come from the germline V gene. This CDR3 spans 15 amino acids. Losses at the gene ends were 4 bases for V and 4 bases for J; bases not matched to a gene: 8. CDR3 protein: CASSPGDREYNEQFF. In nucleotides, the CDR3 is TGTGCCAGCAGCCCAGGGGACAGAGAATACAATGAGCAGTTCTTC.

The rearrangement joins TRBV5-8 to TRBJ2-7; the match to TRBD1 covers 8 bases. This CDR3 contains 15 residues. V gave up 6 bases and J gave up 7 bases; unmatched junction bases: 15. CDR1 SGHTS and CDR2 YDEGEE come from the germline V gene. DNA of the CDR3: TGTGCCAGCAAATTAACCAAGGACAGGGCGTCGGAGCAGTACTTC. This encodes CASKLTKDRASEQYF.

This clone was picked up a small number of times. The chain carries TRBV2 and TRBJ2-7, with 9 positions matching TRBD1. The J segment lost 3 bases and the V segment lost 2 bases, leaving 5 bases of the junction unmatched. This CDR3 is built from 15 residues. Per the germline V gene, CDR1 is SNHLY and CDR2 is FYNNEI. Written as DNA, the CDR3 is TGTGCCAGCAGTGAAAGGGGGACAGGGATCTACGAGCAGTACTTC. It encodes CASSERGTGIYEQYF.

The chain carries TRBV7-8 and TRBJ1-1; no definite D call. Trimming took off 4 bases at V and 1 base at J, with 7 bases between the two ends. There are 13 residues in the CDR3. Germline CDR1 is SGHVS and CDR2 is FQNEAQ. The CDR3 DNA follows: TGTGCCAGCAGCTCCGGGAAGAACACTGAAGCTTTCTTT. Translation: CASSSGKNTEAFF.

The gene calls are TRBV7-2 and TRBJ2-5; D unclear. CDR1 and CDR2 (germline): SGHTA, FQGNSA. The CDR3 covers 15 residues. Trimming pared 0 bases from V and 2 bases from J, leaving 10 bases between. The CDR3 sequence: CASSLASRSQETQYF. The DNA for the CDR3 is TGTGCCAGCAGCTTAGCGTCCAGATCTCAAGAGACCCAGTACTTC.

This clone was recorded once. The chain has TRBV9 and TRBJ2-7; TRBD1 matches at 8 bases. CDR1 is SGDLS and CDR2 is YYNGEE in the germline V gene. The junction had 8 bases not matched to a gene; V was cut back by 4 bases and J by 5 bases. This CDR3 has 14 amino acids. DNA for the CDR3: TGTGCCAGCAGCCCAAGACAGGGGATCCACGAGCAGTACTTC. This sequence encodes CASSPRQGIHEQYF.

The sample holds a few counts of this clone. This rearrangement joins TRBV18 to TRBJ2-1; 12 bases agree with TRBD2. V lost 6 bases and J lost 8; bases outside the gene matches: 11. CDR3 length equals 16 residues. Germline V gene lookup returns CDR1 KGHSH and CDR2 LQKENI. This chain's CDR3 is CASSPTSGGAGHEQFF. CDR3 DNA sequence: TGTGCCAGCTCCCCGACTAGCGGGGGTGCGGGCCATGAGCAGTTCTTC.

This clone was seen a handful of times. The gene calls are TRBV6-4 and TRBJ2-6; D ambiguous. V dropped 2 bases and J dropped 4 bases, with 9 bases sitting between them. The germline CDR1 and CDR2 sequences are MRHNA and SNTAGT. The CDR3 sequence is 15 residues long. CDR3 amino acids: CASSDRGVGANVLTF. Here the CDR3 DNA reads TGTGCCAGCAGTGACCGCGGCGTGGGGGCCAACGTCCTGACTTTC.

This chain uses TRBV6-1 with TRBJ1-5, with D perhaps TRBD1 (6 bases). Germline CDR1 and CDR2: MNHNS and SASEGT. The CDR3 totals 14 residues. V was shortened by 6 bases and J by 7 bases, with 16 bases between the two germline ends. DNA of the CDR3: TGTGCCAGCAGAACTAGGGGGGGGCTCCAGCCCCAGCATTTT. It encodes CASRTRGGLQPQHF.